The 21 T cell receptor beta chains below were found in one sample sequenced in a study of T-cell reconstitution after alpha-beta-depleted transplantation in children. Researchers prepared the TCRbeta library using unique molecular identifiers, the study reports. TCRdb itself ran the PCR reads through MiXCR, one entry per CDR3 protein. The data hold about 210,000 distinct CDR3 sequences, with over 15% observed a single time. The sequences come from PBMCs, mostly from graft donor cells, collected 360 days after TCRalphabeta/CD19-depleted stem cell transplant. Receptors were obtained from a male patient between 2 and 10 years old who had a stem cell transplant for acute lymphoblastic leukemia, so the T cells may come from the graft donor.

This clonotype was found a few times. The genes are TRBV29-1 and TRBJ1-1; D remains unclear. The germline V gene has CDR1 SQVTM and CDR2 ANQGSEA. This CDR3 contains 13 residues. V shed 4 bases and J shed 2 bases, with 11 bases lying between them. CDR3 sequence reads: CSVAKWRNTEAFF. In DNA form, the CDR3 reads TGCAGCGTTGCCAAGTGGAGAAACACTGAAGCTTTCTTT.

The table lists this clonotype with a few counts. The chain recombines TRBV24-1 with TRBJ2-5; D gene uncertain. Germline CDR1 is KGHDR and CDR2 is SFDVKD. CDR3 length: 12 amino acids. Trimming stripped 1 base from V and 2 bases from J, with 1 base between. Here the CDR3 reads CATSDLQETQYF. The DNA for the CDR3 is TGTGCCACCAGTGATTTACAAGAGACCCAGTACTTC.

There are a few counts of this clonotype. This chain connects TRBV12-3 or TRBV12-4 to TRBJ1-5, with 11 positions matching TRBD1. Trimming cost V 7 bases and J 3 bases; bases outside gene matches: 11. The CDR3 sequence is 17 residues long. In DNA form, the CDR3 reads TGTGCCAGCACCACCGGGACAGGGGGTCTTTACAATCAGCCCCAGCATTTT. Residues: CASTTGTGGLYNQPQHF.

This chain joins TRBV20-1 and TRBJ1-1, with D possibly TRBD1 on 5 matching bases. Germline V CDR1 and CDR2: DFQATT, SNEGSKA (reference sequence). Trimming took 0 bases from V and 3 from J, leaving 8 bases between them. The CDR3 totals 13 residues. Here the CDR3 reads CSARDMGDTEAFF. The CDR3 DNA follows: TGCAGTGCTAGAGATATGGGGGACACTGAAGCTTTCTTT.

The V call is TRBV6-5, the J call TRBJ1-6, with D possibly TRBD1 on 5 matching bases. The CDR3 runs to 16 residues. V lost 5 bases and J 6 bases, leaving 17 bases between the germline ends. Germline lookup yields CDR1 MNHEY and CDR2 SVGAGI. The CDR3 region is CASSPRGVVLNSPLHF. The CDR3 DNA is TGTGCCAGCAGTCCTCGAGGGGTGGTCCTTAATTCACCCCTCCACTTT.

This chain uses TRBV4-2 with TRBJ1-2; D might be TRBD1 (6 bases). CDR1 is LGHNA and CDR2 is YNFKEQ in the germline V gene. This CDR3 comprises 17 residues. Trimming cost V 4 bases and J 4 bases, with 22 bases left between them. Written as DNA, the CDR3 is TGTGCCAGCAGCCCCTTGGAGGGGGTGCAGGATGGCTATGGCTACACCTTC. Translated: CASSPLEGVQDGYGYTF.

This clonotype was picked up many times. The chain links TRBV27 to TRBJ2-2; 10 positions match TRBD2. J lost 4 bases, V lost 7 bases, and 3 bases had no gene match. There are 14 residues in the CDR3. Germline V gene data show CDR1 as MNHEY and CDR2 as SMNVEV (reference sequence). The CDR3 protein is CASTSGSGTGELFF. DNA of the CDR3: TGTGCCAGCACTAGCGGGAGTGGCACCGGGGAGCTGTTTTTT.

The chain uses TRBV7-2 and TRBJ2-5; 8 nucleotides line up with TRBD1. Germline CDR1 and CDR2: SGHTA and FQGNSA. CDR3 length equals 17 residues. Trimming removed 0 bases from V and 0 bases from J; junction bases left unmatched: 6. The DNA for the CDR3 is TGTGCCAGCAGCTTAGCTCTGGCAGGGGGCGACCAAGAGACCCAGTACTTC. Its translation is CASSLALAGGDQETQYF.

This clonotype has only a few counts. The V call is TRBV7-3, the J call TRBJ2-3; D tentatively reads TRBD1 or TRBD2 (6 bases each). This CDR3 is built from 15 residues. V was shortened by 6 bases and J by 6 bases, with 19 bases between the two germline ends. Per the germline V gene, CDR1 is SGHTA and CDR2 is FQGTGA. CDR3 nucleotides: TGTGCCAGCAGTCCCCCCGGGGGCCGAATGGATACGCAGTATTTT. Protein sequence: CASSPPGGRMDTQYF.

This clonotype was counted only a few times. The chain has TRBV9 and TRBJ1-5, with 10 bases lining up with TRBD1. CDR3 length: 18 amino acids. The germline gives CDR1 SGDLS, CDR2 YYNGEE. Trimming took 0 bases from V and 4 from J; bases not matched to a gene: 10. The CDR3 DNA follows: TGTGCCAGCAGCGTAGGGACAGGGGGGAAATATACTAATCAGCCCCAGCATTTT. Its translation: CASSVGTGGKYTNQPQHF.

The chain links TRBV20-1 to TRBJ2-7, with 10 bases fitting TRBD2. From germline, CDR1 is DFQATT and CDR2 SNEGSKA (reference sequence). This CDR3 has 16 residues. The junction had 7 bases not matched to a gene; V was cut back by 2 bases and J by 0 bases. CDR3 sequence: CSARKASGGSSYEQYF. CDR3 coding DNA: TGCAGTGCTAGAAAGGCTAGCGGGGGTAGCTCCTACGAGCAGTACTTC.

The gene calls are TRBV20-1 and TRBJ2-7; D might be TRBD1 (7 bases). The V gene's germline CDR1 is DFQATT and CDR2 SNEGSKA (reference sequence). The CDR3 spans 12 residues. As DNA, the CDR3 is TGCAGCGCAGGGGGGATTCAGTACGAGCAGTACTTC. It encodes CSAGGIQYEQYF.

The rearrangement joins TRBV5-5 to TRBJ2-4, with D unclear. V was cut by 2 bases and J by 0 bases, with 9 bases left in between. CDR1 and CDR2 (germline): SGHKS, YYEKEE (reference sequence). The CDR3 sequence is 15 residues long. CDR3 loop: CASSFYREAKNIQYF. In DNA, the CDR3 is TGTGCCAGCAGCTTTTATAGGGAAGCCAAAAACATTCAGTACTTC.

This clonotype turned up a few times. This chain connects TRBV29-1 to TRBJ2-3; a weak D match, TRBD2 (7 bases). The CDR3 loop spans 19 amino acids. Germline V gene data show CDR1 as SQVTM and CDR2 as ANQGSEA. Trimming took off 6 bases at V and 3 bases at J, with 31 bases between the two ends. The CDR3 region has the DNA TGCAGCGTGAGGGGGGGTCGGGCAGAACCCCCGGAGGAAACAGATACGCAGTATTTT. This codes for CSVRGGRAEPPEETDTQYF.

The chain carries TRBV5-1 and TRBJ2-1, with 14 positions matching TRBD2. The V gene's germline CDR1 is SGHRS and CDR2 YFSETQ. V shed 4 bases and J 6 bases; nucleotides not matched to a gene: 3. The CDR3 contains 15 residues. CDR3 in amino acids: CASSPGTSGGNEQFF. The CDR3 nucleotides are TGCGCCAGCAGCCCTGGGACTAGCGGGGGCAATGAGCAGTTCTTC.

Ten or more counts support this clonotype. The rearrangement uses TRBV4-3 and TRBJ2-1; D is uncertain. Deletions cut 0 bases from V and 1 base from J, with 10 bases between. From germline, CDR1 is LGHNA and CDR2 YSLEER. CDR3 length: 16 amino acids. CDR3 coding DNA: TGCGCCAGCAGCCAAGAGTGGGCCGGGTCCTACAATGAGCAGTTCTTC. The encoded protein is CASSQEWAGSYNEQFF.

At least ten counts were recorded for this clonotype. The chain employs TRBV4-2 and TRBJ2-2; TRBD2 matches 10 bases. There are 18 residues in the CDR3. The J segment lost 6 bases and the V segment lost 2 bases, leaving 12 bases of the junction unmatched. Germline CDR1 LGHNA, CDR2 YNFKEQ. CDR3 coding DNA: TGTGCCAGCAGCCAACGAACGGGGGCCGGACTAGCGGCCGGGGAGCTGTTTTTT. This encodes CASSQRTGAGLAAGELFF.

The J gene is TRBJ1-4, the V gene TRBV11-2; the match to TRBD1 covers 7 bases. This CDR3 spans 15 amino acids. The trim removed 7 bases at V and 0 bases at J, leaving 5 bases unmatched. In germline, CDR1 is SGHAT, CDR2 FQNNGV. The DNA for the CDR3 is TGTGCCAGCACGCGACAGGGCGCAACTAATGAAAAACTGTTTTTT. Translated, it gives CASTRQGATNEKLFF. Using reference TRBV11-2 and TRBJ1-4 for the parts outside the CDR3, the full variable domain is EAGVAQSPRYKIIEKRQSVAFWCNPISGHATLYWYQQILGQGPKLLIQFQNNGVVDDSQLPKDRFSAERLKGVDSTLKIQPAKLEDSAVYLCASTRQGATNEKLFFGSGTQLSVL.

In its sample, this clonotype was seen once. This chain connects TRBV11-2 to TRBJ2-5, with D perhaps being TRBD1 or TRBD2 (5 bases each). This CDR3 comprises 14 residues. V dropped 8 bases and J dropped 4 bases, with 17 bases sitting between them. In germline, CDR1 is SGHAT, CDR2 FQNNGV. The CDR3, as DNA: TGTGCCAGCCCTCCGTTGGGGGTGTTAGAGACCCAGTACTTC. Encoded protein: CASPPLGVLETQYF.

CDR3 amino acids: CASSDGVPGEQFF. The CDR3 DNA follows: TGTGCCAGCAGCGATGGGGTCCCAGGAGAGCAGTTCTTC. J is TRBJ2-1 and V is TRBV7-9; no reliable D call. Trimming pared 5 bases from V and 10 bases from J, leaving 15 bases between. The CDR3 covers 13 residues. Germline CDR1 is SEHNR and CDR2 is FQNEAQ (reference sequence).

This clonotype was seen a handful of times. This rearrangement joins TRBV11-2 to TRBJ1-4; tentative D call: TRBD1 (6 bases). With 2 bases removed from V and 4 bases from J, the gap between germline ends came to 8 bases. CDR1 and CDR2 (germline): SGHAT, FQNNGV. CDR3 length: 14 amino acids. For the CDR3, the DNA is TGTGCCAGCAGCTTACAGGGGAGTAATGAAAAACTGTTTTTT. Amino acids: CASSLQGSNEKLFF.